The next 14 T cell receptor beta chains were all read from a single sample in a study of neoadjuvant anti-PD-1 for oral cavity cancer (dated by TCRdb to about 2021). Libraries were made using the immunoSEQ multiplex PCR assay. Held by TCRdb, this immuneACCESS table contains in-frame sequences only and omits some clones. Under half of the omission traces to an unresolved V gene where checked; the cause of the rest is unknown. Counted in this sample were roughly 13,000 clones; about two thirds of them appeared once. The biggest ten clones account for roughly 3.3% of the sample. This sample's time point label indicates: before neoadjuvant nivolumab. The sample was PBMCs, taken before nivolumab (anti-PD-1) treatment. These receptors came from a person aged 40 to 85 with oral cavity squamous cell carcinoma.

The chain employs TRBV5-4 and TRBJ1-2; a weak D match, TRBD1 (6 bases). V was trimmed by 3 bases and J by 8 bases, leaving 20 bases between them. There are 15 residues in the CDR3. Germline V lookup: CDR1 SGHNT, CDR2 YYREEE (reference sequence). The CDR3 here is CASSSDSPEGKGYTF. The CDR3 bases are TGTGCCAGCAGCTCGGACAGCCCGGAGGGGAAGGGCTACACCTTC.

V and J are TRBV11-3 and TRBJ2-6; D is unresolved. The CDR3 consists of 13 residues. Trimming removed 5 bases from V and 1 base from J, with 3 bases in between. In germline, CDR1 is SGHNT, CDR2 YENEEA. The CDR3 spells CASSRSGANVLTF. The CDR3, as DNA: TGTGCCAGCAGCAGGTCTGGGGCCAACGTCCTGACTTTC.

This clone was observed a single time. The V and J genes are TRBV10-3 and TRBJ2-3; 7 bases agree with TRBD2. The junction had 7 bases not matched to a gene; V was cut back by 10 bases and J by 0 bases. From germline, CDR1 is ENHRY and CDR2 SYGVKD. The CDR3 runs to 14 residues. The CDR3 protein is CATRLAASTDTQYF. The CDR3 DNA reads as TGTGCCACCCGACTAGCCGCTAGCACAGATACGCAGTATTTT.

This clone came up a few times. The rearrangement uses TRBV25-1 and TRBJ1-2; D is uncertain. This CDR3 has 12 residues. Germline-derived CDR1 and CDR2 are MGHDK and SYGVNS. V gave up 2 bases and J gave up 2 bases, with 3 bases separating them. The CDR3 reads CASSEGNYGYTF. The CDR3, as DNA: TGTGCCAGCAGTGAAGGAAACTATGGCTACACCTTC.

V is TRBV9 and J is TRBJ2-1, with 7 bases matching TRBD1. In germline, CDR1 is SGDLS, CDR2 YYNGEE. The CDR3 sequence is 17 residues long. With 3 bases clipped from V and 0 bases from J, the junction kept 9 bases outside the gene matches. CDR3 sequence (DNA): TGTGCCAGCAGCGGTACAGGGGCGCCCAGCTCCTACAATGAGCAGTTCTTC. It yields the protein CASSGTGAPSSYNEQFF.

This clone has only a few counts. The chain joins TRBV9 to TRBJ1-2; 8 nucleotides align to TRBD1. Germline CDR1 SGDLS, CDR2 YYNGEE. Unmatched junction bases numbered 4, after V lost 5 bases and J lost 4 bases. The CDR3 runs 13 residues. This CDR3 reads CASSLTGGYGYTF. CDR3 DNA: TGTGCCAGCAGTCTTACAGGGGGCTATGGCTACACCTTC.

The chain carries TRBV5-4 and TRBJ2-3; D may be TRBD2 (5 bases). Germline V gives CDR1 SGHNT, CDR2 YYREEE (reference sequence). The CDR3 spans 14 residues. Trimming took 6 bases from V and 5 from J, leaving 16 bases between them. The CDR3 sequence is CASNPRGRGDTQYF. CDR3 DNA: TGTGCCAGCAACCCGCGAGGGCGAGGAGATACGCAGTATTTT.

The chain employs TRBV28 and TRBJ1-2, with 8 bases fitting TRBD1. This CDR3 is 14 amino acids long. CDR1 and CDR2 from the germline V gene are MDHEN and SYDVKM. The V segment lost 1 base and the J segment 5 bases; nucleotides outside the gene matches: 3. CDR3: CASSLYDRGYGYTF. In DNA, the CDR3 is TGTGCCAGCAGTTTATATGACAGGGGTTATGGCTACACCTTC.

The chain couples TRBV6-5 to TRBJ1-2; no reliable D call. Germline-derived CDR1 and CDR2 are MNHEY and SVGAGI. The V and J ends lost 2 bases and 5 bases respectively, with 15 bases between them. There are 15 residues in the CDR3. In DNA, the CDR3 is TGTGCCAGCAGTTACCTCGTTGGCCGGAGATATGGCTACACCTTC. This gives the protein CASSYLVGRRYGYTF.

J is TRBJ1-1 and V is TRBV10-1; D is undetermined. Germline lookup yields CDR1 WNHNN and CDR2 SYGVQD (reference sequence). V was pared by 4 bases and J by 3 bases, with 9 bases between. The CDR3 runs 13 residues. This chain's CDR3 is CASSVQRDTEAFF. The CDR3 DNA sequence: TGCGCCAGCAGTGTTCAGAGGGACACTGAAGCTTTCTTT.

The rearrangement joins TRBV6-5 to TRBJ1-2; D is perhaps TRBD1 (6 bases). Trimming left V 5 bases short and J 1 base short, with 11 bases between. Germline CDR1 reads MNHEY; CDR2 reads SVGAGI. The CDR3 extends over 14 amino acids. The CDR3 DNA reads TGTGCCAGCAGTGAGGGACACCTTAACTATGGCTACACCTTC. Its protein is CASSEGHLNYGYTF.

This clone was counted only a few times. The genes are TRBV4-1 and TRBJ2-1; 12 bases map to TRBD2. Unmatched junction bases numbered 11, after V lost 5 bases and J lost 9 bases. Germline values: CDR1 MGHRA, CDR2 YSYEKL. The CDR3 totals 16 residues. The CDR3 DNA reads as TGCGCCAGCAGCATACCGCTAGCGGGGGGGCGAGGTGAGCAGTTCTTC. Its translation: CASSIPLAGGRGEQFF.

The CDR3 here is CASGTDGYGYTF. In DNA, the CDR3 is TGTGCTAGTGGGACTGACGGCTATGGCTACACCTTC. J is TRBJ1-2 and V is TRBV12-5; D gene uncertain. Germline lookup yields CDR1 LGHNT and CDR2 FRNRAP. The CDR3 consists of 12 residues. Deletions cut 6 bases from V and 4 bases from J, with 9 bases between. Variable domain in full (rest from reference TRBV12-5 and TRBJ1-2): DARVTQTPRHKVTEMGQEVTMRCQPILGHNTVFWYRQTMMQGLELLAYFRNRAPLDDSGMPKDRFSAEMPDATLATLKIQPSEPRDSAVYFCASGTDGYGYTFGSGTRLTVV.

The chain links TRBV27 to TRBJ2-1, with TRBD2 matching 9 bases. The CDR3 has 20 amino acids. Germline-derived CDR1 and CDR2 are MNHEY and SMNVEV (reference sequence). V gave up 6 bases and J gave up 0 bases; unmatched junction bases: 18. The CDR3 loop is CASSHVSLAGYKLSYNEQFF. In DNA form, the CDR3 reads TGTGCCAGCAGCCATGTCTCGCTAGCGGGATATAAGCTCTCCTACAATGAGCAGTTCTTC.